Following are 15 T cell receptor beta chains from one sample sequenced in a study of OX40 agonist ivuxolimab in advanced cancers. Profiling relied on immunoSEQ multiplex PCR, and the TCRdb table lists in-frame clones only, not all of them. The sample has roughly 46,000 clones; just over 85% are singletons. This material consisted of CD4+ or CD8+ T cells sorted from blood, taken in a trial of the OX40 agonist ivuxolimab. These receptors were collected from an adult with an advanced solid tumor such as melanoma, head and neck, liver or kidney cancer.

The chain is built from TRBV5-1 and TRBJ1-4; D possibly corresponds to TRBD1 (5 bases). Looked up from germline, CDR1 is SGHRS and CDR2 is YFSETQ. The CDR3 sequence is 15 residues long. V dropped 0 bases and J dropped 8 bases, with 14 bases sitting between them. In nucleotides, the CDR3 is TGCGCCAGCAGCTTGGTGGGGACGGGCAGCGAAAAACTGTTTTTT. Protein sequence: CASSLVGTGSEKLFF. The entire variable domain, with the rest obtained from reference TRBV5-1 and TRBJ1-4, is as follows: KAGVTQTPRYLIKTRGQQVTLSCSPISGHRSVSWYQQTPGQGLQFLFEYFSETQRNKGNFPGRFSGRQFSNSRSEMNVSTLELGDSALYLCASSLVGTGSEKLFFGSGTQLSVL.

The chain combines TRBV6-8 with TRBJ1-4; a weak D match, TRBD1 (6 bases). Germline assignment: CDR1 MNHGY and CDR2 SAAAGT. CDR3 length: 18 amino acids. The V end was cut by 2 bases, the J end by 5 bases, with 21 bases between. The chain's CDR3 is CASSYGLSEGGSNEKLFF. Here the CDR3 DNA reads TGTGCCAGCAGTTACGGTCTGAGTGAGGGGGGCAGCAATGAAAAACTGTTTTTT.

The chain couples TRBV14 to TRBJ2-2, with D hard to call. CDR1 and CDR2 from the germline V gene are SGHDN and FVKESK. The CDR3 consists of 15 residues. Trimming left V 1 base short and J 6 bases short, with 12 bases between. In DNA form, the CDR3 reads TGTGCCAGCAGCCAAGTTCCCCGTGGGGCCGGGGAGCTGTTTTTT. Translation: CASSQVPRGAGELFF.

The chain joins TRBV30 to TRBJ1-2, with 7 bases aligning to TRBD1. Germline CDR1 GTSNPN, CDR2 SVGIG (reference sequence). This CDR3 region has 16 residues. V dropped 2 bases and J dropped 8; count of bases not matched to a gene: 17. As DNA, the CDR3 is TGTGCCTGGAGTAACCTTCTGACAGGGTCCCGTTCGGGCTACACCTTC. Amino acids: CAWSNLLTGSRSGYTF.

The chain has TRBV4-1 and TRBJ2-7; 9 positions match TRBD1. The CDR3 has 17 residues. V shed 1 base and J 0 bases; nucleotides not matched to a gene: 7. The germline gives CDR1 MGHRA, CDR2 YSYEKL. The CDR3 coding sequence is TGCGCCAGCAGCCAAGGGATGAGGACAGGGGTCTCCTACGAGCAGTACTTC. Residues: CASSQGMRTGVSYEQYF.

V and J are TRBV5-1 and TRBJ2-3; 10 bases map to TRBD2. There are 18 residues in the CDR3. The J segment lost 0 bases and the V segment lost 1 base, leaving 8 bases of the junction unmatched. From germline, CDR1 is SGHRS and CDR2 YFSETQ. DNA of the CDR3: TGCGCCAGCAGCTTGATGCCTAGCGGGAGATCTAGCACAGATACGCAGTATTTT. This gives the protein CASSLMPSGRSSTDTQYF.

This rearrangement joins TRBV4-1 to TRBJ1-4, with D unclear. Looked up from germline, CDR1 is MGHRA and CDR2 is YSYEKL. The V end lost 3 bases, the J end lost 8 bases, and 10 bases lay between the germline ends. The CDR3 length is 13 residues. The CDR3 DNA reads TGCGCCAGCAGCCAGGCAAGGAGAGAAAAACTGTTTTTT. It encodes CASSQARREKLFF.

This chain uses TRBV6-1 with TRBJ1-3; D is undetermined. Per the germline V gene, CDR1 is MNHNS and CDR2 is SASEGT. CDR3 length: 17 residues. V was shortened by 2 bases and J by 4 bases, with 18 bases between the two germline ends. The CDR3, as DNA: TGTGCCAGCAGTGAAAGACGGCCAATTCAGCCCGGAAACACCATATATTTT. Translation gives CASSERRPIQPGNTIYF.

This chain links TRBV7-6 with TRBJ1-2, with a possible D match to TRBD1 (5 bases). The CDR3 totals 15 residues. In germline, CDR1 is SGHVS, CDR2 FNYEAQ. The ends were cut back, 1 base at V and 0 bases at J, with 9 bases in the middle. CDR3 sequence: CASSLGGPANYGYTF. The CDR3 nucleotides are TGTGCCAGCAGCTTAGGGGGACCAGCTAACTATGGCTACACCTTC.

The CDR3 loop is CASSAMLDTQYF. DNA of the CDR3: TGCGCCAGCAGTGCAATGTTGGATACGCAGTATTTT. The rearrangement joins TRBV10-1 to TRBJ2-3; no clear D. Germline V gene sequence: CDR1 WNHNN, CDR2 SYGVQD (reference sequence). This CDR3 contains 12 residues. V was trimmed by 4 bases and J by 6 bases, leaving 8 bases between them.

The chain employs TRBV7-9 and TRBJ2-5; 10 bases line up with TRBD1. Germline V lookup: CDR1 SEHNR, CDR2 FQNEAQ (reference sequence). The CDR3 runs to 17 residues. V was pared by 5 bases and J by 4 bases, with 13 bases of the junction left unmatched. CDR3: CASSQRQGAGMRETQYF. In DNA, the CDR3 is TGTGCCAGCAGCCAGAGACAGGGGGCGGGGATGAGAGAGACCCAGTACTTC.

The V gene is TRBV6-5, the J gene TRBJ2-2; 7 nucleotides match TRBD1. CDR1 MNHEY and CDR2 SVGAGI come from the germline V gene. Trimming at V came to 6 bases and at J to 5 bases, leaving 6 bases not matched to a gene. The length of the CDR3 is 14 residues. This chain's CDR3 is CASRRTGATGELFF. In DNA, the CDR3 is TGTGCCAGCAGACGGACAGGTGCGACCGGGGAGCTGTTTTTT.

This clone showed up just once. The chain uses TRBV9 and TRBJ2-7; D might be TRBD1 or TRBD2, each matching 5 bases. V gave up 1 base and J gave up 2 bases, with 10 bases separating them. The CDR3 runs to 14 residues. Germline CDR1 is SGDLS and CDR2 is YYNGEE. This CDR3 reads CASSVTQGAYEQYF. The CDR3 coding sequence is TGTGCCAGCAGCGTAACCCAGGGAGCCTACGAGCAGTACTTC.

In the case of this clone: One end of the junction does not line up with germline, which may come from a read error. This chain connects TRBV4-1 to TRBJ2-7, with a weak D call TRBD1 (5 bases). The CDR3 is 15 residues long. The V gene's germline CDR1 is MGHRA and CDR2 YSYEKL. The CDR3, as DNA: TGCGCCAGCAGCCATTTTCCAGGGTATTCCTCCGAGCAGTACTTC. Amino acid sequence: CASSHFPGYSSEQYF.

The CDR3 region has the DNA TGTGCCAGCAGCTTAGATTTGCGGGGGGGCCCCGGGGAGCTGTTTTTT. It is translated as CASSLDLRGGPGELFF. The J gene is TRBJ2-2, the V gene TRBV7-6; 9 bases match TRBD2. Germline V gene lookup returns CDR1 SGHVS and CDR2 FNYEAQ. This CDR3 contains 16 residues. J gave up 6 bases and V 1 base, and 6 bases lay outside the gene matches.